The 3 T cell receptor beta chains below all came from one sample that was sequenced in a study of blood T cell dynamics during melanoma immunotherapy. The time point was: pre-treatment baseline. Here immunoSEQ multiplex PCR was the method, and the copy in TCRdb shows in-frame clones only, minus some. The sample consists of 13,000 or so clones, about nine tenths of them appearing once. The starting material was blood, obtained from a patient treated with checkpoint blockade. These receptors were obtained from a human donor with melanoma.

The CDR3 here is CASSQDRAANQPQHF. CDR3 nucleotide sequence: TGCGCCAGCAGCCAAGATAGGGCAGCCAATCAGCCCCAGCATTTT. V gene TRBV4-1 combines with J gene TRBJ1-5, with no clear D. Looked up from germline, CDR1 is MGHRA and CDR2 is YSYEKL. The CDR3 extends over 15 amino acids. V was pared by 0 bases and J by 3 bases, with 9 bases between.

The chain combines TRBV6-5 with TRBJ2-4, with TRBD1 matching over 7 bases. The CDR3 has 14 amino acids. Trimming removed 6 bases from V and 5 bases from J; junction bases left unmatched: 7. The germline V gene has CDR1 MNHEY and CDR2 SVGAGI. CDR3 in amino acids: CASSPDRVQNIQYF. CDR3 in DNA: TGTGCCAGCAGCCCCGACAGGGTTCAAAACATTCAGTACTTC.

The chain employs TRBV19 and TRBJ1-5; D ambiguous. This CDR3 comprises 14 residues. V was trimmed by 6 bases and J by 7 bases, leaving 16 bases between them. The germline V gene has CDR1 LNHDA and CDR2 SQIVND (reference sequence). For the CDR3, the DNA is TGTGCCAGTAGCAGTTCTGATGAATACCAGCCCCAGCATTTT. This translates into CASSSSDEYQPQHF.